This TCR beta chain appears in the sequencing data of a study of blood T cell repertoires in COVID-19. About the research overall: COVID-19 samples, acute and convalescent, were from the United States, Italy and Spain.

Germline CDR1 reads MDHEN; CDR2 reads SYDVKM. The CDR3 covers 13 residues. Trimming removed 10 bases at V and 6 bases at J, with 19 bases between. In the original analysis: The authors estimated nucleated cell counts from reference gene primer amplification. Assay: immunoSEQ multiplex PCR; the TCRdb copy retains only in-frame clones and omits some. D and trimming were read from the DNA, whereas the V and J calls and clone size are those reported in that table. The sample has 25,000 to 30,000 clones; approximately 76% are singletons. The receptor's source is a man in his 70s with acute or convalescent COVID-19. The rearrangement links TRBV28 to TRBJ2-7, with D possibly TRBD1 on 5 matching bases. Sample: peripheral blood. The CDR3 reads CATRLTGPGEQYF. For the CDR3, the DNA is TGTGCCACCAGACTTACAGGCCCCGGCGAGCAGTACTTC.